This T cell receptor beta chain was recovered during a study of T-cell memory formation after mild COVID-19. Germline CDR1 reads MGHRA; CDR2 reads YSYEKL. The CDR3 is made up of 18 amino acids. V lost 4 bases, J lost 4 bases, and 13 bases stayed unmatched. It was 5'RACE with constant-segment primers that produced the TCR alpha and TCR beta cDNA libraries, which carried sample barcodes and UMIs. TCRdb passed the 5' RACE reads through MiXCR, listing each CDR3 protein once. The sample includes hundreds of thousands of distinct CDR3 sequences, 7% to 10% of them seen just once. This clonotype showed up just a few times. The antigen remains unidentified. Study-wide results and limits: CD8+ contracting clones occupied EMRA, while CD4+ ones occupied mainly CM and EM. Cross-reactive memory seemingly joined, as some responding clones were found in pre-infection memory. Clones that got smaller from day 15 to 85 had even CD4/CD8, while clones growing later tipped toward CD4+.

Sequencing input: PBMCs or a T cell subset sorted from them (not recorded which). This rearrangement joins TRBV4-1 to TRBJ1-3, with 10 bases matching TRBD1. The origin of this receptor is a man aged 18 to 29 who had mild COVID-19 (a few samples of this study predate the infection). Cell type and time point are not known. The CDR3 bases are TGCGCCAGCAGCCGAAAAACCGGGACAGGGGTACCCGGAAACACCATATATTTT. It specifies CASSRKTGTGVPGNTIYF.